The next 32 T cell receptor beta chains were all read from a single sample in a study of blood T cell repertoires in COVID-19. Clones were sequenced by immunoSEQ multiplex PCR, and TCRdb holds only the in-frame ones, with some missing. The sample lists under 300,000 clones, approximately 87% seen once, with 6.2% in the top ten. Sequencing was performed on peripheral blood. These receptors all stem from a man between 60 and 70 years old with acute or convalescent COVID-19.

V usage is TRBV11-2 and J usage is TRBJ2-6; weak D call: TRBD1 (6 bases). The CDR3 has 15 amino acids. The germline gives CDR1 SGHAT, CDR2 FQNNGV. Between the trimmed V and J ends, which lost 10 bases and 4 bases, there was a span of 17 bases. The CDR3 bases are TGTGCCACCCCATCTCAGGGGCCCGGGGCCAACGTCCTGACTTTC. This sequence encodes CATPSQGPGANVLTF.

CDR3 loop: CASSESFWTGGGQPQHF. The DNA for the CDR3 is TGTGCCAGCAGTGAATCTTTTTGGACAGGGGGAGGTCAGCCCCAGCATTTT. This chain links TRBV2 with TRBJ1-5; 10 nucleotides line up with TRBD1. The CDR3 covers 17 residues. Germline V gene data show CDR1 as SNHLY and CDR2 as FYNNEI. The V segment lost 2 bases and the J segment 6 bases; nucleotides outside the gene matches: 10.

The chain couples TRBV7-3 to TRBJ2-3; 7 nucleotides agree with TRBD1. The CDR3 has 14 amino acids. With V trimmed by 5 bases and J by 1 base, 3 bases remained unmatched. Germline V gene lookup returns CDR1 SGHTA and CDR2 FQGTGA. CDR3 bases: TGTGCCAGCAGCCCAGGGGGAGGCACAGATACGCAGTATTTT. As protein: CASSPGGGTDTQYF. Filled out from reference TRBV7-3 and TRBJ2-3, the complete variable domain reads GAGVSQTPSNKVTEKGKYVELRCDPISGHTALYWYRQSLGQGPEFLIYFQGTGAADDSGLPNDRFFAVRPEGSVSTLKIQRTERGDSAVYLCASSPGGGTDTQYFGPGTRLTVL.

The rearrangement uses TRBV3-1 (or the pseudogene TRBV3-2) and TRBJ2-7; a possible D gene is TRBD2 (6 bases). Germline CDR1 and CDR2: LGHDT and YNNKEL (reference sequence). V lost 0 bases, J lost 3 bases, and 12 bases lay in between. CDR3 length: 15 amino acids. The CDR3: CASSQDGSSGYEQYF. The CDR3, as DNA: TGTGCCAGCAGCCAAGACGGGAGCTCTGGCTACGAGCAGTACTTC.

The CDR3 reads CARLLDDRLGAFF. The CDR3 DNA is TGTGCCAGACTCCTTGACGATAGACTCGGAGCTTTCTTT. The chain recombines TRBV2 with TRBJ1-1; the D is unclear. Trimming removed 9 bases at V and 10 bases at J, with 21 bases between. The CDR3 is 13 amino acids. Per germline, CDR1 SNHLY and CDR2 FYNNEI.

The chain employs TRBV18 and TRBJ2-5; TRBD2 matches 8 bases. With 3 bases clipped from V and 5 bases from J, the junction kept 2 bases outside the gene matches. This CDR3 contains 13 residues. The germline CDR1 and CDR2 sequences are KGHSH and LQKENI. CDR3 sequence (DNA): TGTGCCAGCTCACCTAGCGGGGCGGAGACCCAGTACTTC. This sequence encodes CASSPSGAETQYF.

The chain couples TRBV19 to TRBJ2-7; D possibly corresponds to TRBD1 (6 bases). Germline V gives CDR1 LNHDA, CDR2 SQIVND (reference sequence). This CDR3 contains 14 residues. Trimming took 2 bases from V and 3 from J, leaving 11 bases between them. Here the CDR3 reads CASSIPGQLYEQYF. The CDR3 DNA sequence: TGTGCCAGTAGTATACCGGGACAACTCTACGAGCAGTACTTC.

This clone was seen only a few times. The J gene is TRBJ2-5, the V gene TRBV19, with D possibly being TRBD1 (5 bases). Germline V gives CDR1 LNHDA, CDR2 SQIVND (reference sequence). V lost 6 bases, J lost 5 bases, and 13 bases lay in between. The CDR3 covers 13 residues. The CDR3 loop is CASSPGIRETQYF. The DNA of the CDR3 is TGTGCCAGTAGCCCAGGGATCCGGGAGACCCAGTACTTC.

DNA of the CDR3: TGTGCCACTGAGGAGCGGGAGGGAGGGTACGAGCAGTACTTC. This sequence encodes CATEEREGGYEQYF. The chain links TRBV10-3 to TRBJ2-7, with 10 bases aligning to TRBD2. Trimming removed 10 bases from V and 4 bases from J; junction bases left unmatched: 10. This CDR3 is built from 14 residues. Per the germline V gene, CDR1 is ENHRY and CDR2 is SYGVKD.

Details on this clone: This specimen includes other DNA sequences encoding the same CDR3. This chain's CDR3 is CASSLGGQGHQPQHF. The DNA of the CDR3 is TGTGCCAGCAGCTTAGGCGGACAGGGCCATCAGCCCCAGCATTTT. This chain connects TRBV7-2 to TRBJ1-5; 8 nucleotides agree with TRBD1. Germline CDR1 and CDR2: SGHTA and FQGNSA. The CDR3 totals 15 residues. The V and J ends lost 1 base and 5 bases, in that order; junction bases with no gene match: 4. The full variable domain, in which reference TRBV7-2 and TRBJ1-5 provide the parts outside the CDR3, is GAGVSQSPSNKVTEKGKDVELRCDPISGHTALYWYRQSLGQGLEFLIYFQGNSAPDKSGLPSDRFSAERTGGSVSTLTIQRTQQEDSAVYLCASSLGGQGHQPQHFGDGTRLSIL.

CDR3 protein: CASSIGGRENYGYTF. In nucleotides, the CDR3 is TGTGCCAGTAGTATAGGAGGCAGAGAGAACTATGGCTACACCTTC. The chain uses TRBV19 and TRBJ1-2; no clear D gene. CDR1 LNHDA and CDR2 SQIVND come from the germline V gene (reference sequence). CDR3 length: 15 amino acids. V lost 1 base and J lost 2, with 11 bases in between.

A note on this clone: This specimen includes other DNA sequences encoding the same CDR3. The genes are TRBV9 and TRBJ2-7; 13 nucleotides agree with TRBD2. V was pared by 1 base and J by 6 bases, with 1 base of the junction left unmatched. This CDR3 comprises 14 residues. The germline V gene has CDR1 SGDLS and CDR2 YYNGEE. The CDR3 loop reads CASSVRTSGGEQYF. As DNA, the CDR3 is TGTGCCAGCAGCGTACGGACTAGCGGGGGCGAGCAGTACTTC.

This clone was counted a single time. CDR3 in amino acids: CASSLRDRGLWYEQYF. DNA of the CDR3: TGTGCCAGCAGTTTGCGGGACAGGGGGTTATGGTACGAGCAGTACTTC. The chain couples TRBV27 to TRBJ2-7; 11 bases align to TRBD1. The CDR3 runs to 16 residues. The germline CDR1 and CDR2 sequences are MNHEY and SMNVEV (reference sequence). The V and J ends lost 3 bases and 4 bases, in that order; junction bases with no gene match: 8.

The chain combines TRBV27 with TRBJ1-1; TRBD1 aligns across 10 bases. V lost 7 bases and J lost 1; bases outside the gene matches: 3. The CDR3 loop spans 14 amino acids. Germline values: CDR1 MNHEY, CDR2 SMNVEV (reference sequence). DNA for the CDR3: TGTGCCAGCAAGGGACAGGGGAAGAACACTGAAGCTTTCTTT. It yields the protein CASKGQGKNTEAFF.

The CDR3 is CASSFGLALTYEQYF. The CDR3 region has the DNA TGTGCCAGCAGTTTCGGACTAGCGCTTACCTACGAGCAGTACTTC. The rearrangement uses TRBV28 and TRBJ2-7, with 9 bases lining up with TRBD2. Germline-derived CDR1 and CDR2 are MDHEN and SYDVKM. The CDR3 spans 15 residues. V shed 3 bases, J shed 2 bases, and the junction held 5 bases outside the gene matches.

The chain carries TRBV6-2 or TRBV6-3 and TRBJ1-5; D not certain. CDR3 length: 15 residues. V lost 5 bases and J 1 base, leaving 12 bases between the germline ends. Germline lookup yields CDR1 MNHEY and CDR2 SVGEGT. The CDR3 DNA follows: TGTGCCAGCAGTACACTCCCCGGGAGCAATCAGCCCCAGCATTTT. It codes for CASSTLPGSNQPQHF.

The chain recombines TRBV19 with TRBJ2-7; 8 bases agree with TRBD2. Per germline, CDR1 LNHDA and CDR2 SQIVND (reference sequence). The length of the CDR3 is 13 residues. Trimming cost V 5 bases and J 6 bases; bases outside gene matches: 6. The CDR3 is CASSVSGTGEQYF. The CDR3 DNA follows: TGTGCCAGTAGTGTTAGCGGGACTGGCGAGCAGTACTTC.

This chain joins TRBV27 and TRBJ2-5; 7 bases map to TRBD1. Unmatched junction bases numbered 9, after V lost 1 base and J lost 1 base. This CDR3 has 17 residues. Germline V lookup: CDR1 MNHEY, CDR2 SMNVEV (reference sequence). CDR3 loop: CASSLFPPGTVQETQYF. CDR3 nucleotide sequence: TGTGCCAGCAGTTTATTCCCCCCGGGGACAGTCCAAGAGACCCAGTACTTC.

The chain uses TRBV6-5 and TRBJ1-5, with 7 nucleotides matching TRBD1. The CDR3 runs 15 residues. CDR1 and CDR2 from the germline V gene are MNHEY and SVGAGI. Germline trimming cut 2 bases from V and 2 bases from J; bases unmatched to any gene: 3. CDR3 residues: CASSYTGDGNQPQHF. The CDR3 DNA is TGTGCCAGCAGTTACACAGGGGACGGCAATCAGCCCCAGCATTTT.

The rearrangement links TRBV7-2 to TRBJ1-2; the D is unclear. CDR1 and CDR2 (germline): SGHTA, FQGNSA. The CDR3 runs to 14 residues. V was trimmed by 1 base and J by 6 bases, leaving 12 bases between them. CDR3 DNA sequence: TGTGCCAGCAGCTTAGGGAGCGCTTGGGATGGCTACACCTTC. Its translation: CASSLGSAWDGYTF.

This clone was counted once. This chain links TRBV5-4 with TRBJ2-7; 8 nucleotides align to TRBD2. The length of the CDR3 is 15 residues. Germline CDR1 reads SGHNT; CDR2 reads YYREEE (reference sequence). Losses at the gene ends were 4 bases for V and 2 bases for J; bases not matched to a gene: 8. The CDR3 bases are TGTGCCAGCAGCCCCAAGCGGGAGAATCCCTACGAGCAGTACTTC. It specifies CASSPKRENPYEQYF.

This sequence joins TRBV7-6 and TRBJ1-1, with 9 bases matching TRBD1. J was trimmed by 3 bases and V by 1 base; bases with no gene match: 3. The CDR3 extends over 15 amino acids. Germline-derived CDR1 and CDR2 are SGHVS and FNYEAQ. For the CDR3, the DNA is TGTGCCAGCAGCTTAGTACAGGGGGCGGACACTGAAGCTTTCTTT. Protein: CASSLVQGADTEAFF.

This clone was observed a single time. V gene TRBV6-5 combines with J gene TRBJ2-5; D is possibly TRBD1 (5 bases). The CDR3 sequence is 13 residues long. CDR1 MNHEY and CDR2 SVGAGI come from the germline V gene. Trimming cost V 6 bases and J 5 bases, with 13 bases left between them. CDR3 region: CASSRESRETQYF. As DNA, the CDR3 is TGTGCCAGCAGCAGGGAATCAAGGGAGACCCAGTACTTC.

The chain employs TRBV6-5 and TRBJ1-2; D is possibly TRBD1 (5 bases). CDR1 is MNHEY and CDR2 is SVGAGI in the germline V gene. The V and J ends lost 2 bases and 3 bases respectively, with 10 bases between them. This CDR3 comprises 14 residues. In DNA, the CDR3 is TGTGCCAGCAGTTACGCAGGGTCAGACTATGGCTACACCTTC. This encodes CASSYAGSDYGYTF.

V and J are TRBV19 and TRBJ1-4, with D tentatively TRBD1 (6 bases). Between the trimmed V and J ends, which lost 9 bases and 8 bases, there was a span of 10 bases. The CDR3 covers 11 residues. The germline gives CDR1 LNHDA, CDR2 SQIVND (reference sequence). Here the CDR3 reads CASGQREKLFF. For the CDR3, the DNA is TGTGCCAGCGGACAGAGGGAAAAACTGTTTTTT.

The chain has TRBV3-1 (or the pseudogene TRBV3-2) and TRBJ1-1; TRBD1 might be the D (6 bases). The CDR3 totals 12 residues. In germline, CDR1 is LGHDT, CDR2 YNNKEL (reference sequence). V lost 11 bases and J lost 6, with 16 bases in between. The CDR3 DNA is TGTGCCGTCGAAGGGGGTGGTCCTGAAGCTTTCTTT. Protein product: CAVEGGGPEAFF.

The chain links TRBV19 to TRBJ1-4; 7 bases agree with TRBD1. The V and J ends lost 6 bases and 7 bases, in that order; junction bases with no gene match: 11. CDR3 length: 15 residues. Germline-derived CDR1 and CDR2 are LNHDA and SQIVND (reference sequence). The CDR3 DNA sequence: TGTGCCAGTAGGTCCGGACAGGAGACCGGTGAAAAACTGTTTTTT. It yields the protein CASRSGQETGEKLFF.

This chain links TRBV4-3 with TRBJ2-1, with D hard to call. The V end lost 2 bases, the J end lost 6 bases, and 8 bases lay between the germline ends. CDR3 length equals 13 residues. Germline-derived CDR1 and CDR2 are LGHNA and YSLEER. CDR3 loop: CASSQRDSNEQFF. The CDR3 DNA reads as TGCGCCAGCAGCCAAAGAGACTCCAATGAGCAGTTCTTC.

This clone was seen a few times. This chain links TRBV7-2 with TRBJ2-7; 12 bases fit TRBD2. The germline gives CDR1 SGHTA, CDR2 FQGNSA. Trimming took 5 bases from V and 5 from J; bases not matched to a gene: 7. CDR3 length equals 15 residues. CDR3 loop: CASSPASGRAHEQYF. As DNA, the CDR3 is TGTGCCAGCAGCCCCGCTAGCGGGAGGGCCCACGAGCAGTACTTC.

This clone showed up just once. The chain's CDR3 is CASSIEVAYNEQFF. The CDR3 DNA reads as TGTGCCAGTAGTATCGAAGTAGCGTACAATGAGCAGTTCTTC. V is TRBV19 and J is TRBJ2-1, with TRBD2 as a possible D gene (5 bases). Germline values: CDR1 LNHDA, CDR2 SQIVND (reference sequence). Trimming took off 3 bases at V and 4 bases at J, with 10 bases between the two ends. The length of the CDR3 is 14 residues.

This chain uses TRBV7-2 with TRBJ2-7, with 12 bases that match TRBD2. The CDR3 loop spans 16 amino acids. Per germline, CDR1 SGHTA and CDR2 FQGNSA. The V and J ends lost 6 bases and 1 base, in that order; junction bases with no gene match: 7. This CDR3 is CASSQIGLAGSYEQYF. The CDR3 nucleotides are TGTGCCAGCAGTCAAATCGGACTAGCGGGATCCTACGAGCAGTACTTC.

V usage is TRBV7-2 and J usage is TRBJ2-7, with D possibly being TRBD2 (5 bases). This CDR3 is built from 14 residues. In germline, CDR1 is SGHTA, CDR2 FQGNSA. Trimming cost V 5 bases and J 1 base, with 12 bases left between them. CDR3 region: CASSTRTGSYEQYF. The CDR3, as DNA: TGTGCCAGCAGCACTCGGACGGGGTCCTACGAGCAGTACTTC.